The sample holds one count of the clone carrying this TCR beta chain. The antigen remains unidentified. The data were taken from a study of Graves' ophthalmopathy and Graves' hyperthyroidism. Study-wide points: Most clonotypes expanded in thyroid above 0.001 frequency were present in blood too.

Scientists amplified the TCR beta CDR3 regions from RNA transcripts. The authors performed first-round RT-PCR with HTBI primers and then a second-round multiplex PCR. TCRdb used MiXCR to reprocess the multiplex PCR reads, holding one entry per CDR3 protein. The sample comprises over 650,000 distinct CDR3 sequences, about 41% of which are singletons, and over 2.5% rests with the top ten. Those donors who had ophthalmopathy presented with moderate-to-severe activity, a CAS of ≥3, a NOSPECS of ≥4 and a duration under 3 months. Exclusion covered patients with other autoimmune diseases or uncontrolled infections (as well as pregnancy or lactation). PBMCs were density-gradient isolated from roughly 10 ml fresh blood. CDR3 length: 13 amino acids. J gave up 8 bases and V 4 bases, and 3 bases lay outside the gene matches. Germline lookup yields CDR1 SGHTA and CDR2 FQGNSA.

V is TRBV7-2 and J is TRBJ1-3, with 9 positions matching TRBD1. Source material: peripheral blood. The sequence was collected from an adult man with Graves' ophthalmopathy. This CDR3 reads CASSSGQGYTIYF. CDR3 DNA sequence: TGTGCCAGCAGCTCCGGACAGGGGTACACCATATATTTT. Looking up the rest from reference TRBV7-2 and TRBJ1-3 gives the full variable domain: GAGVSQSPSNKVTEKGKDVELRCDPISGHTALYWYRQSLGQGLEFLIYFQGNSAPDKSGLPSDRFSAERTGGSVSTLTIQRTQQEDSAVYLCASSSGQGYTIYFGEGSWLTVV.